This T cell receptor (beta chain) was identified in a study of CD8 T cells in ankylosing spondylitis (dated by TCRdb to about 2017). In terms of the full investigation: To find TCR variants linked to disease, the study profiled T cell receptor beta repertoires in ankylosing spondylitis patients and healthy donors. The whole study cohort included over a hundred healthy donors and over 20 ankylosing spondylitis patients. Peripheral blood was sampled, and synovial fluid was also collected from ankylosing spondylitis patients. Paper-wide results and their limitations: The disease-linked clones had a CD8+ phenotype and were found at relatively low frequencies in peripheral blood. Some of the motif variants had been reported before in the synovial fluid and blood of reactive arthritis patients, a finding that suggests common disease-initiation mechanisms. The disease-linked clones were reported to be significantly enriched in matched synovial fluid samples from ankylosing spondylitis patients. Blood from ankylosing spondylitis patients appeared to be characterized by a TCR beta motif made up of several highly homologous amino acid variants.

The germline V gene sets CDR1 to MNHNS and CDR2 to SASEGT. Reading from cysteine to phenylalanine, the CDR3 counts 17 amino acids. Just CDR3 DNA is preserved here, 51 bases in frame from base 1. Trimming costs V 2 bases and J 4 bases, and their ends lie 20 bases apart. The sequencer listed for this sample is Illumina HiSeq 2500. TCR beta libraries were prepared by quantitative 5'-RACE with molecular barcodes. Per the source publication's procedure: A new computational method based on a probabilistic model of VDJ rearrangement was used to identify disease-linked TCR variants. TCRdb reworked the public reads: Q25 trimming with fastp, MiXCR clone assembly, productive beta chains retained. Every entry covers one CDR3 protein and lists the most common genes and DNA from its rows. What appears here as the V and J calls and clone size reflects TCRdb's work, not the paper's. The sample table holds around 160,000 distinct CDR3 sequences, of which 9.5% to 13% were seen once. Jointly, the top ten make up under 35% of the sample.

In this sample, this clonotype turned up a few times. Its target antigen remains unknown. Base qualities were left out, and no much larger clone turns up one base away. Material: blood, either unsorted or a sorted T cell fraction (not recorded which). The TCR sequence derives from a male donor with ankylosing spondylitis or in good health (not recorded which). This receptor chain uses TRBV6-1 and TRBJ1-2; the D gene lacks a confident call. The CDR3: CASSESRSLGRVYGYTF. The nucleotide sequence reads as follows: TGTGCCAGCAGTGAATCTAGGTCTTTGGGCAGAGTCTATGGCTACACCTTC.